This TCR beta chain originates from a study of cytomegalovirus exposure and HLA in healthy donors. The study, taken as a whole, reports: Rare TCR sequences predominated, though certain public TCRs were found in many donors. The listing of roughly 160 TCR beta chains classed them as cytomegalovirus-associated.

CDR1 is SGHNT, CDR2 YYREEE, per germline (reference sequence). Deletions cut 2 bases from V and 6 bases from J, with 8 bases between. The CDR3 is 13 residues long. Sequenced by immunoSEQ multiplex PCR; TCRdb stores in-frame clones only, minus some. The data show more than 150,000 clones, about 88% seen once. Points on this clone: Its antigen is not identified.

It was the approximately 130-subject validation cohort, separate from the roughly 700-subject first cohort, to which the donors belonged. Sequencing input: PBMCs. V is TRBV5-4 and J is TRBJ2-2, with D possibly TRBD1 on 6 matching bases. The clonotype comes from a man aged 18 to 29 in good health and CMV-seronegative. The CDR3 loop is CASSFGQPGELFF. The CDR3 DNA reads TGTGCCAGCAGCTTCGGACAGCCCGGGGAGCTGTTTTTT.